These 19 T cell receptor beta chains were sequenced from one sample in a study of cytomegalovirus exposure and HLA in healthy donors. The PCR used 60 Vbeta and 13 Jbeta primers. Assay: immunoSEQ multiplex PCR; the TCRdb copy retains only in-frame clones and omits some. The data show under 200,000 clones, around 80% seen once. The source material was PBMCs. The receptors stem from a female donor in good health and CMV-seronegative.

V gene TRBV19 combines with J gene TRBJ2-5, with 12 bases lining up with TRBD1. V shed 3 bases and J 5 bases; nucleotides not matched to a gene: 4. The CDR3 extends over 15 amino acids. Germline values: CDR1 LNHDA, CDR2 SQIVND (reference sequence). The CDR3 reads CASSIGTGGGETQYF. The CDR3, as DNA: TGTGCCAGTAGTATCGGGACAGGGGGCGGGGAGACCCAGTACTTC.

The V call is TRBV2, the J call TRBJ2-3; 8 bases fit TRBD2. The V gene end was trimmed by 5 bases and the J gene end by 8 bases; junction bases not matched to a gene: 12. The CDR3 sequence is 15 residues long. The V gene's germline CDR1 is SNHLY and CDR2 FYNNEI. This chain's CDR3 is CASSSTGTSLGTQYF. Written as DNA, the CDR3 is TGTGCCAGCAGTAGCACCGGGACTAGTTTGGGTACGCAGTATTTT.

The chain is built from TRBV11-1 and TRBJ1-3, with unresolved D. Trimming removed 1 base at V and 3 bases at J, with 16 bases between. The CDR3 totals 17 residues. The V gene's germline CDR1 is SGHAT and CDR2 FQDESV (reference sequence). The CDR3 region has the DNA TGTGCCAGCAGCTTAGAGTCAGGAGGACTCTATGGAAACACCATATATTTT. Its translation is CASSLESGGLYGNTIYF.

The V and J genes are TRBV6-4 and TRBJ2-7; 16 bases map to TRBD2. This CDR3 is built from 13 residues. V was clipped by 11 bases and J by 11 bases; unmatched bases: 9. Germline V lookup: CDR1 MRHNA, CDR2 SNTAGT. The CDR3 DNA reads TGTGCCGCCGGGACTAGCGGGAGGGAGCCGGAGTACTTC. The encoded protein is CAAGTSGREPEYF.

The gene calls are TRBV11-2 and TRBJ2-4, with D possibly TRBD1 on 5 matching bases. The germline CDR1 and CDR2 sequences are SGHAT and FQNNGV. V shed 2 bases and J shed 8 bases, with 22 bases lying between them. The CDR3 is 17 amino acids. This CDR3 reads CASSLPFSRGPVDIQYF. The CDR3 nucleotides are TGTGCCAGCAGCTTACCCTTTAGTAGGGGCCCTGTAGACATTCAGTACTTC. Drawing the rest from reference TRBV11-2 and TRBJ2-4, the complete variable domain is EAGVAQSPRYKIIEKRQSVAFWCNPISGHATLYWYQQILGQGPKLLIQFQNNGVVDDSQLPKDRFSAERLKGVDSTLKIQPAKLEDSAVYLCASSLPFSRGPVDIQYFGAGTRLSVL.

This chain connects TRBV19 to TRBJ1-6; TRBD1 agrees at 7 bases. V lost 5 bases, J lost 5 bases, and 9 bases stayed unmatched. This CDR3 region has 16 residues. The V gene's germline CDR1 is LNHDA and CDR2 SQIVND (reference sequence). CDR3 loop: CASSADRVSNNSPLHF. CDR3 DNA: TGTGCCAGTAGTGCAGACAGGGTTTCAAATAATTCACCCCTCCACTTT.

The chain has TRBV12-5 and TRBJ2-7; 7 nucleotides agree with TRBD2. This CDR3 contains 14 residues. After removal of 4 bases from V and 4 bases from J, the junction contained 7 bases not matched to a gene. CDR1 is LGHNT, CDR2 FRNRAP, per germline. CDR3: CASGYGLDGYEQYF. DNA for the CDR3: TGTGCTAGTGGTTACGGACTAGACGGGTACGAGCAGTACTTC.

CDR3 bases: TGTGCCAGCAGTCCCCACGGACAGGGGGTAAGCGGCTACACCTTC. Translating gives CASSPHGQGVSGYTF. The chain recombines TRBV25-1 with TRBJ1-2; 10 nucleotides agree with TRBD1. CDR3 length: 15 amino acids. The V and J ends lost 5 bases and 8 bases, in that order; junction bases with no gene match: 11. CDR1 and CDR2 from the germline V gene are MGHDK and SYGVNS.

Points on this clone: The same CDR3 is also encoded by other DNA sequences in this sample. This sequence joins TRBV28 and TRBJ2-5; a possible D gene is TRBD2 (5 bases). Trimming pared 8 bases from V and 5 bases from J, leaving 6 bases between. The germline gives CDR1 MDHEN, CDR2 SYDVKM. The CDR3 loop spans 10 amino acids. The CDR3 region is CASGGETQYF. CDR3 bases: TGTGCCAGCGGCGGGGAGACCCAGTACTTC.

The chain uses TRBV10-3 and TRBJ2-3; D might be TRBD2 (5 bases). V lost 5 bases and J 1 base, leaving 13 bases between the germline ends. This CDR3 spans 15 amino acids. CDR1 is ENHRY and CDR2 is SYGVKD in the germline V gene. DNA of the CDR3: TGTGCCATCAGTCCCCGTGTGGAGGGCACAGATACGCAGTATTTT. It translates to CAISPRVEGTDTQYF.

This clone was detected only a few times. CDR3 in DNA: TGTGCCAGAAGCTTAGCCTCGGGGGGCCCTGGGAATGGCTACACCTTC. This sequence encodes CARSLASGGPGNGYTF. V and J are TRBV7-5 and TRBJ1-2. TRBV7-5 is assigned pseudogene status. The CDR3 is 16 amino acids.

The sample holds one count of this clone. The CDR3 here is CASTAGWGSGANVLTF. The CDR3 DNA reads TGTGCCAGCACCGCGGGATGGGGCTCTGGGGCCAACGTCCTGACTTTC. J is TRBJ2-6 and V is TRBV2; perhaps TRBD2 as D (6 bases). This CDR3 region has 16 residues. The V end was cut by 7 bases, the J end by 0 bases, with 13 bases between. Germline V gene lookup returns CDR1 SNHLY and CDR2 FYNNEI.

The chain joins TRBV2 to TRBJ1-3; 7 nucleotides align to TRBD1. The CDR3 covers 15 residues. Germline V gives CDR1 SNHLY, CDR2 FYNNEI. The V and J ends lost 5 bases and 2 bases, in that order; junction bases with no gene match: 6. The CDR3 region is CASSKDRVPGNTIYF. The CDR3, as DNA: TGTGCCAGCAGTAAAGACAGGGTTCCTGGAAACACCATATATTTT. Variable domain in full (rest from reference TRBV2 and TRBJ1-3): EPEVTQTPSHQVTQMGQEVILRCVPISNHLYFYWYRQILGQKVEFLVSFYNNEISEKSEIFDDQFSVERPDGSNFTLKIRSTKLEDSAMYFCASSKDRVPGNTIYFGEGSWLTVV.

The chain recombines TRBV18 with TRBJ2-4; the D is unclear. The germline CDR1 and CDR2 sequences are KGHSH and LQKENI. The ends were cut back, 3 bases at V and 0 bases at J, with 15 bases in the middle. The length of the CDR3 is 17 residues. This chain's CDR3 is CASSPPFEKLAKNIQYF. The CDR3 DNA sequence: TGTGCCAGCTCACCGCCCTTCGAAAAACTAGCCAAAAACATTCAGTACTTC.

This chain links TRBV6-6 with TRBJ2-3; the D gene is possibly TRBD2 (5 bases). The CDR3 loop spans 14 amino acids. The V end lost 6 bases, the J end lost 2 bases, and 12 bases lay between the germline ends. The germline V gene has CDR1 MNHNY and CDR2 SVGAGI (reference sequence). The CDR3 bases are TGTGCCAGCAGCTCGGGATCCCTCACAGATACGCAGTATTTT. This gives the protein CASSSGSLTDTQYF.

This clone appeared once. The chain joins TRBV5-3 to TRBJ2-1; 7 positions agree with TRBD2. TRBV5-3 is an ORF for which the function is uncertain. The CDR3 loop spans 15 amino acids. V dropped 0 bases and J dropped 2; count of bases not matched to a gene: 2. The CDR3 protein is CARSLASGPYNEQFF. For the CDR3, the DNA is TGTGCCAGAAGCTTGGCTAGCGGACCCTACAATGAGCAGTTCTTC.

J is TRBJ1-1 and V is TRBV10-1; D perhaps matches TRBD1 (6 bases). This CDR3 comprises 14 residues. V was clipped by 10 bases and J by 4 bases, with 19 bases between them. The germline CDR1 and CDR2 sequences are WNHNN and SYGVQD (reference sequence). CDR3: CAIQRGCRGTEAFF. The DNA for the CDR3 is TGCGCCATCCAGAGGGGGTGTAGGGGCACTGAAGCTTTCTTT.

The chain recombines TRBV5-1 with TRBJ1-1, with D perhaps matching TRBD1 (5 bases). Trimming took off 3 bases at V and 0 bases at J, with 15 bases between the two ends. This CDR3 contains 16 residues. In germline, CDR1 is SGHRS, CDR2 YFSETQ. As DNA, the CDR3 is TGCGCCAGCAGCTCCTCTGGGGCACCCCTGAACACTGAAGCTTTCTTT. Amino acids: CASSSSGAPLNTEAFF.

The V call is TRBV11-3, the J call TRBJ2-2; D remains ambiguous. From germline, CDR1 is SGHNT and CDR2 YENEEA. This CDR3 has 13 amino acids. With 0 bases removed from V and 5 bases from J, the gap between germline ends came to 4 bases. Here the CDR3 reads CASSLDQTGELFF. The DNA of the CDR3 is TGTGCCAGCAGCTTAGATCAGACCGGGGAGCTGTTTTTT.